This T cell receptor (beta chain) was recovered during a study of response to subunit inactivated influenza vaccine. Study observations and caveats: Each seasonal influenza vaccination, the authors suggested, recruits few new T cells.

One entry per CDR3 protein, called by TCRdb with MiXCR from the RT-PCR reads. The sample shows roughly 710,000 distinct CDR3 sequences, around 15% of them seen only once. CDR1 and CDR2 from the germline V gene are KGHSH and LQKENI. CDR3 size: 15 residues. With V trimmed by 0 bases and J by 3 bases, 4 bases remained unmatched. Of note for this clonotype: Its antigen remains unknown.

The rearrangement links TRBV18 to TRBJ2-7; 8 bases match TRBD1. The source material was PBMCs from blood, sampled around two weeks before vaccination. This receptor was identified in a man over 45 who received an inactivated influenza vaccine. CDR3 bases: TGTGCCAGCTCACCACCGGGACAGGCTCGCTACGAGCAGTACTTC. This codes for CASSPPGQARYEQYF.